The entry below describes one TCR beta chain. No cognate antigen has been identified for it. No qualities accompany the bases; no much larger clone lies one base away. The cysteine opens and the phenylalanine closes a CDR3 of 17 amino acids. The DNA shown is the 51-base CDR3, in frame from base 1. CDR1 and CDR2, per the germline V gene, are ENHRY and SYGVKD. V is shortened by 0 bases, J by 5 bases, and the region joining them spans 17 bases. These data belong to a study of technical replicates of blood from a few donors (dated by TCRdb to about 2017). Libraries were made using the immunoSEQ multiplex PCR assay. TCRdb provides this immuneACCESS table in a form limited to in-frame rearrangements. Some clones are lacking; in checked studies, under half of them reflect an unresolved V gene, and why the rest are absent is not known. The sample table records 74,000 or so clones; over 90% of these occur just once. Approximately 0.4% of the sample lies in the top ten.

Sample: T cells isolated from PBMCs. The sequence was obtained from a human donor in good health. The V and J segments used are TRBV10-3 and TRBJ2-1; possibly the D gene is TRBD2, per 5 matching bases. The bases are TGTGCCATCAGTGAGTCCTTGACTACTGGCACCGACAATGAGCAGTTCTTC. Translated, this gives CAISESLTTGTDNEQFF.